These T cell receptor beta chains were read from a single sample in a study of blood T cell repertoires in COVID-19. Generated by immunoSEQ multiplex PCR, the TCRdb table keeps only in-frame clones and is missing some. The sample lists tens of thousands of clones; roughly 87% were seen once. Sequenced material: peripheral blood. Receptors originate from a human donor with active COVID-19. The donor label of this sample is uncertain. The CDR3 runs from the conserved cysteine through the conserved F or W. A D gene is named only where the DNA matches it firmly. Clone size is given for some rows only: seen once, a few or many times, or a class if the clone is expanded.

>TRBJ2-1|.|.|TRBV7-2
TGTGCCTCCTCCACCCCCGGGGTCAATGAGCAGTTCTTC
CASSTPGVNEQFF
>TRBJ1-1|.|.|TRBV6-2/TRBV6-3
TGTGCCAGCAGTTACTCTGGCAGGCAAGGTACTGAAGCTTTCTTT
CASSYSGRQGTEAFF
>TRBJ2-7|.|.|TRBV12-3/TRBV12-4
TGTGCCAGCAGTTTAGTGGAGGGTAAGCAGTACTTC
CASSLVEGKQYF
>TRBJ2-5|TRBD2|.|TRBV9
TGTGCCAGCAGCGTAGAACAACGGGGGGGACAAGAGACCCAGTACTTC
CASSVEQRGGQETQYF
>TRBJ2-5|TRBD2|.|TRBV3-1/TRBV3-2
TGTGCCAGCAGTCCAGGCTCCTTTAGCGGGGGCTCGGGAGAGACCCAGTACTTC
CASSPGSFSGGSGETQYF
>TRBJ2-4|TRBD2|once|TRBV15
TGTGCCACCAGCAGAGGAATAGCGGGGGACAAAAACATTCAGTACTTC
CATSRGIAGDKNIQYF
>TRBJ2-7|.|.|TRBV7-2
TGTGCCAGCAGCTTATATAATAGACAGATCTCCTACGAGCAGTACTTC
CASSLYNRQISYEQYF
>TRBJ2-5|TRBD1|.|TRBV5-1
TGCGCCAGCAGCTTGGCTCAGGGGGCGGGAGAGACCCAGTACTTC
CASSLAQGAGETQYF
>TRBJ1-1|.|.|TRBV12-3/TRBV12-4
TGTGCCAGCAGTTTATGGCAATTCGAAGCTTTCTTT
CASSLWQFEAFF
>TRBJ2-7|.|few|TRBV10-3
TGTGCCATCAGTGAAGGACAGAGCTACGAGCAGTACTTC
CAISEGQSYEQYF
>TRBJ1-4|TRBD1|.|TRBV19
TGTGCCAGTACTCCTTTGGGGCAGGGGGCTGAAAAACTGTTTTTT
CASTPLGQGAEKLFF
>TRBJ1-3|.|many|TRBV5-1
TGCGCCAGCAGCTTGGAGCGACCGTCTGGAAACACCATATATTTT
CASSLERPSGNTIYF
>TRBJ2-5|TRBD1|.|TRBV7-6
TGTGCCAGCAGCTTCGGACAGGGGGCCCAAGAGACCCAGTACTTC
CASSFGQGAQETQYF
>TRBJ1-3|.|few|TRBV6-2/TRBV6-3
TGTGCCAGCAGTTACCGTGGAAACACCATATATTTT
CASSYRGNTIYF
>TRBJ2-6|TRBD1|.|TRBV5-1
TGCGCCAGCAGCTTGGCCGGCTGGGTTGGGACAGGTGGGGCCGGCTCTGGGGCCAACGTCCTGACTTTC
CASSLAGWVGTGGAGSGANVLTF
>TRBJ1-3|.|few|TRBV7-9
TGTGCCGTTAAGGAGGGCTCTGGAAACACCATATATTTT
CAVKEGSGNTIYF
>TRBJ2-7|TRBD1|.|TRBV6-4
TGTGCCAGCAAACTTCCTAAGGGGGCAACCTACGAGCAGTACTTC
CASKLPKGATYEQYF
>TRBJ2-1|.|.|TRBV21-1
TGTGCCAGCAGCGCAAGGGGAAGGACAGGGAATAAACTTGATTACAATGAGCAGTTCTTC
CASSARGRTGNKLDYNEQFF
>TRBJ1-2|.|few|TRBV5-1
TGCGCCAGCAGCTTCCAGACAGGCGCGATCCGCTATGGCTACACCTTC
CASSFQTGAIRYGYTF
>TRBJ1-1|.|.|TRBV6-1
TGTGCCAGCAGTGAAGTTGACAGGCCGAACACTGAAGCTTTCTTT
CASSEVDRPNTEAFF
>TRBJ1-2|TRBD1|.|TRBV28
TGTGCCAGCACCCACTTCGGGACAGGAAGAAGTCACTATGGCTACACCTTC
CASTHFGTGRSHYGYTF
>TRBJ2-5|TRBD1|.|TRBV11-3
TGTGCCAGCAGCCAAGTAGGGGACAGGTTTCGAGAGACCCAGTACTTC
CASSQVGDRFRETQYF
>TRBJ2-2|.|.|TRBV7-9
TGTGCCAGCAGTGTTCCAGGTTACACCGGGGAGCTGTTTTTT
CASSVPGYTGELFF
>TRBJ2-4|TRBD2|.|TRBV14
TGTGCCAGCAGCCAAGGGCCGGGGGGTGCGAACATTCAGTACTTC
CASSQGPGGANIQYF
>TRBJ1-3|.|.|TRBV15
TGTGCCACCAGCAGAGACAGGGGTACTGGAAACACCATATATTTT
CATSRDRGTGNTIYF
>TRBJ2-6|.|.|TRBV30
TGTGCCTGTTCCAGGGCTGGGGCCAACGTCCTGACTTTC
CACSRAGANVLTF
>TRBJ2-5|TRBD1|.|TRBV6-5
TGTGCCAGCAGACCGGACAGGACGGAGACCCAGTACTTC
CASRPDRTETQYF
>TRBJ1-2|TRBD1|.|TRBV19
TGTGCCAGTACCTCCGGGGACAGGTACTATGGCTACACCTTC
CASTSGDRYYGYTF
>TRBJ1-2|TRBD1|once|TRBV7-2
TGTGCCAGCAGGCAAGGGGGACAGGCGGTAGGCTACACCTTC
CASRQGGQAVGYTF
>TRBJ2-5|.|.|TRBV10-1
TGCGCCAGCAGTGAACTAGGGGAGACCCAGTACTTC
CASSELGETQYF
>TRBJ2-7|.|.|TRBV6-1
TGTGCCAGCAGTGACACATCGGACAGTACCTACGAGCAGTACTTC
CASSDTSDSTYEQYF
>TRBJ1-2|TRBD1|.|TRBV13
TGTGCCAGCAGCTTAGGGAACAGGGGGCGCGTCTATGGCTACACCTTC
CASSLGNRGRVYGYTF
>TRBJ1-1|.|once|TRBV5-1
TGCGCCAGCAGGGTGGCGGGGGGCCGCACTGAAGCTTTCTTT
CASRVAGGRTEAFF
>TRBJ2-2|TRBD1|.|TRBV7-3
TGTGCCAGCAGCTACACAGGGGCCGGGGAGCTGTTTTTT
CASSYTGAGELFF
>TRBJ2-2|TRBD1|.|TRBV5-1
TGCGCCAGCAGCTTGGGTACTAGGGGGCCGAACACCGGGGAGCTGTTTTTT
CASSLGTRGPNTGELFF
>TRBJ2-1|.|.|TRBV9
TGTGCCAGCAGCGTAGATGGGGGGATCGATGAGCAGTTCTTC
CASSVDGGIDEQFF
>TRBJ1-4|.|.|TRBV19
TGTGCCAGTAGTATTGGGCCAGCCCCTAATGAAAAACTGTTTTTT
CASSIGPAPNEKLFF
>TRBJ2-7|.|few|TRBV19
TGTGCCAGTAGTATAAGACAGAGTGAGTACGAGCAGTACTTC
CASSIRQSEYEQYF
>TRBJ2-2|TRBD1|.|TRBV10-3
TGTGCCATCAGTGAGCGGGGGACAGGCACTCTCGGGGAGCTGTTTTTT
CAISERGTGTLGELFF
>TRBJ2-7|TRBD1|.|TRBV7-2
TGTGCCAGCAGCTTAGCGGGACAGGGGGCAGAGCAGTACTTC
CASSLAGQGAEQYF
>TRBJ1-2|.|.|TRBV27
TGTGCCACCTCACGAGGGTATGGCTACACCTTC
CATSRGYGYTF
>TRBJ1-1|.|.|TRBV9
TGTGCCAGCAGCGTAGGGGGCTCAGGCACTGAAGCTTTCTTT
CASSVGGSGTEAFF
>TRBJ2-2|.|.|TRBV5-1
TGCGCCAGCAGCTTCGACGGGGCGAACACCGGGGAGCTGTTTTTT
CASSFDGANTGELFF
>TRBJ1-5|TRBD1|once|TRBV6-2/TRBV6-3
TGTGCCAGCAGTTCGACAGACAGGGGATGGGGCAATCAGCCCCAGCATTTT
CASSSTDRGWGNQPQHF
>TRBJ2-7|TRBD1|.|TRBV6-2/TRBV6-3
TGTGCCAGCAGTTATGGACAGGGGCCGTACGAGCAGTACTTC
CASSYGQGPYEQYF
>TRBJ2-3|.|.|TRBV4-2
TGTGCCAGCAGCCAAGATTTGGGAGTCGCCACAGATACGCAGTATTTT
CASSQDLGVATDTQYF